Listed below are T cell receptor beta chains from one sample, sequenced in a study of cytomegalovirus exposure and HLA in healthy donors. The table came from immunoSEQ multiplex PCR; TCRdb's copy has only in-frame clones and leaves some out. In the table there are about 160,000 clones, under 70% of which are singletons. The sequenced material came from PBMCs. These receptors came from a woman aged 40 to 55 in good health and CMV-seropositive. Each CDR3 is given with its conserved first and last residue. Fields, in order: J gene, V gene, D gene, clone size, CDR3 DNA, CDR3 protein. A D gene is named only where the DNA matches it firmly. Where a row states a size, it is once, few, many or the class of an expanded clone; other rows omit it.

>TRBJ1-2|TRBV29-1|TRBD1|NA
TGCAGCGTTTACGGGACAGGGGATGTCTATGGCTACACCTTC
CSVYGTGDVYGYTF
>TRBJ2-3|TRBV4-3|NA|NA
TGCGCCAGCAGCCAAGAGTTATACTACACAGATACGCAGTATTTT
CASSQELYYTDTQYF
>TRBJ1-3|TRBV6-1|TRBD1|few
TGTGCCAGCAGTGAAAGCCCAGGGGGCATATCTGGGAACACCATATATTTT
CASSESPGGISGNTIYF
>TRBJ2-7|TRBV7-3|NA|NA
TGTGCCAGCAGCTTAGATGCGGGGATGTCCTACGAGCAGTACTTC
CASSLDAGMSYEQYF
>TRBJ1-1|TRBV6-1|NA|NA
TGTGCCAGCAAACAGGGTGTGAACACTGAAGCTTTCTTT
CASKQGVNTEAFF
>TRBJ2-2|TRBV5-1|TRBD2|NA
TGCGCCAGCATTAGACTAGCGGGGGGCACCTTTTTCAGAATTACCGGGGAGCTGTTTTTT
CASIRLAGGTFFRITGELFF
>TRBJ2-2|TRBV19|NA|NA
TGTGCCAGCTCACGACAGGATATCACCGGGGAGCTGTTTTTT
CASSRQDITGELFF
>TRBJ2-1|TRBV5-1|NA|NA
TGCGCCAGCAGCTTGGGGCAGGGCTACAATGAGCAGTTCTTC
CASSLGQGYNEQFF
>TRBJ2-7|TRBV5-1|TRBD1|NA
TGCGCCAGCAGCTGGGGGACAGGGACCTACGAGCAGTACTTC
CASSWGTGTYEQYF
>TRBJ2-7|TRBV2|TRBD1|NA
TGTGCCAGCAGGGGTCGGACAGGGTACGAGCAGTACTTC
CASRGRTGYEQYF
>TRBJ2-1|TRBV7-2|TRBD2|NA
TGTGCCAGCAGCTTGGGGACTAGCGGGACTTACAATGAGCAGTTCTTC
CASSLGTSGTYNEQFF
>TRBJ2-7|TRBV28|NA|NA
TGTGCCAGCAGTTCATTCTACGAGCAGTACTTC
CASSSFYEQYF
>TRBJ1-1|TRBV19|NA|few
TGTGCCAGTAGTACAAACCAACAGGGAAGATTGACTGAAGCTTTCTTT
CASSTNQQGRLTEAFF
>TRBJ2-3|TRBV7-9|NA|NA
TGTGCCAGCCCTAACCGACCTGCGCGGGATGGAGATACGCAGTATTTT
CASPNRPARDGDTQYF
>TRBJ2-1|TRBV10-3|TRBD1|NA
TGTGCCAACTCTCTTAAGGGGGCGGGCTCAATTTACAATGAGCAGTTCTTC
CANSLKGAGSIYNEQFF
>TRBJ2-7|TRBV10-3|NA|few
TGTGCCATCAGTGAAGAACAGGGAGTTAACGAGCAGTACTTC
CAISEEQGVNEQYF
>TRBJ2-2|TRBV27|TRBD1|NA
TGTGCCAGCAGTCCCCGGACAGGGGCGGACACCGGGGAGCTGTTTTTT
CASSPRTGADTGELFF
>TRBJ1-6|TRBV6-6|NA|NA
TGTGCCAGCAGTTACCTCAAGAGGAGCTATAATTCACCCCTCCACTTT
CASSYLKRSYNSPLHF
>TRBJ1-1|TRBV11-2|NA|NA
TGTGCCAGCAGCTTACAGGGTATGCGGACTGAAGCTTTCTTT
CASSLQGMRTEAFF
>TRBJ2-2|TRBV10-1|NA|NA
TGCGCCACCACTAGTTCCGGGGAGCTGTTTTTT
CATTSSGELFF
>TRBJ1-1|TRBV25-1|TRBD1|few
TGTGCCAGCGCCCTCTCCGGGACAGGGTTCACTGAAGCTTTCTTT
CASALSGTGFTEAFF
>TRBJ2-5|TRBV14|NA|NA
TGTGCCAGCAGCCAAATGCGTCGGCAAGAGACCCAGTACTTC
CASSQMRRQETQYF
>TRBJ2-7|TRBV7-2|TRBD1|NA
TGTGCCAGCAGCTTAGGACCCCCAGGGGGACGCTCCTACGAGCAGTACTTC
CASSLGPPGGRSYEQYF
>TRBJ2-5|TRBV29-1|NA|few
TGCAGCGTTGCGGGGTACGAGACCCAGTACTTC
CSVAGYETQYF
>TRBJ2-7|TRBV28|NA|NA
TGTGCCAGCAGCCGAGATTTCTACGAGCAGTACTTC
CASSRDFYEQYF
>TRBJ1-1|TRBV9|TRBD1|NA
TGTGCCAGCAGCGTAGGAGGGACAGAAACTGAAGCTTTCTTT
CASSVGGTETEAFF
>TRBJ2-3|TRBV28|NA|NA
TGTGCCAGCAGTTTGACAGGAACGCAGTATTTT
CASSLTGTQYF
>TRBJ1-1|TRBV9|NA|NA
TGTGCCAGCAGCGTAGCGGGTGCGAACACTGAAGCTTTCTTT
CASSVAGANTEAFF
>TRBJ2-3|TRBV5-6|TRBD2|NA
TGTGCCAGCAGACCTCCGGGACTAGCGGGGGTGGATACGCAGTATTTT
CASRPPGLAGVDTQYF
>TRBJ2-1|TRBV10-3|TRBD1|NA
TGTGCCATCAGTGTACTAACAGGGGTCAATGAGCAGTTCTTC
CAISVLTGVNEQFF
>TRBJ1-2|TRBV6-1|NA|few
TGTGCCAGCAGTGAAGTTGACAGGACGGAAGGCTACACCTTC
CASSEVDRTEGYTF
>TRBJ2-5|TRBV7-7|TRBD2|NA
TGTGCTAGCGGGCCCAAGACCCAGTACTTC
CASGPKTQYF
>TRBJ1-6|TRBV6-5|TRBD1|NA
TGTGCCAGCAGTTACGAGACAGGGGGGAATTCACCCCTCCACTTT
CASSYETGGNSPLHF
>TRBJ2-7|TRBV2|NA|NA
TGTGCCAGCAGTGGGACACCTAACTACGAGCAGTACTTC
CASSGTPNYEQYF
>TRBJ2-7|TRBV5-1|NA|NA
TGCGCCAGCAGCTTGGAGCAGGGGTCCTACGAGCAGTACTTC
CASSLEQGSYEQYF
>TRBJ2-7|TRBV28|NA|NA
TGTGCCAGCAGCGGGGGACCTCTATACGAGCAGTACTTC
CASSGGPLYEQYF
>TRBJ1-4|TRBV2|NA|NA
TGTGCCAGCAGTCCTTCACCGGGAGCAACTAATGAAAAACTGTTTTTT
CASSPSPGATNEKLFF
>TRBJ1-2|TRBV6-5|NA|NA
TGTGCCAGCAGTTACTCAGGGGCTCCAGCTAACTATGGCTACCCCTTC
CASSYSGAPANYGYPF
>TRBJ2-5|TRBV4-1|TRBD1|NA
TGCGCCAGCAGCCAAGGGGACAGGGACGAAGGGGTCCAGTACTTC
CASSQGDRDEGVQYF
>TRBJ1-2|TRBV2|TRBD1|NA
TGTGCCAGCAGCCTCTCTGGGACAGGGGACTATGGCTACACCTTC
CASSLSGTGDYGYTF
>TRBJ1-1|TRBV5-1|NA|once
TGCGCCAGCAGCGTCCGGGAGAACACTGAAGCTTTCTTT
CASSVRENTEAFF
>TRBJ1-1|TRBV5-4|NA|NA
TGTGCCAGCAGCTTGGACCGAACGGGTGATATCGCTGAAGCTTTCTTT
CASSLDRTGDIAEAFF
>TRBJ1-4|TRBV5-4|NA|few
TGTGCCAGCAGCCGTATAGACGGAGCGACTAAAGAAAAACTGTTTTTT
CASSRIDGATKEKLFF
>TRBJ2-7|TRBV5-1|NA|once
TGCGCCAGCAGCTTGGATTGGGACACAGCCTACGAGCAGTACTTC
CASSLDWDTAYEQYF
>TRBJ2-2|TRBV7-8|TRBD2|once
TGTGCCAGCAGTTCGCTAGCGGACCTTACCGGGGAGCTGTTTTTT
CASSSLADLTGELFF
>TRBJ2-7|TRBV2|NA|NA
TGTGCCAGCCGGCCACGAGGAGGGAGCCCCTACGAGCAGTACTTC
CASRPRGGSPYEQYF
>TRBJ2-7|TRBV4-1|NA|NA
TGCGCCAGCAGCCAAGTTGCCGATAGCCCCTACGAGCAGTACTTC
CASSQVADSPYEQYF
>TRBJ2-2|TRBV7-2|NA|NA
TGTGCCAGCAGCTTAAGACAGCCACCCGGGCTGTTTTTT
CASSLRQPPGLFF
>TRBJ2-1|TRBV4-1|NA|NA
TGCGCCAGCAGCCAAGAAAGGCTCTTGACAGGTCGTGAGCAGTTCTTC
CASSQERLLTGREQFF
>TRBJ2-5|TRBV7-6|NA|NA
TGTGCCAGCAGCTCAAAAGACAGGAGTTACCAAGAGACCCAGTACTTC
CASSSKDRSYQETQYF
>TRBJ2-5|TRBV19|TRBD1|NA
TGTGCCAGTAGTAGGGGACAGACCTTACAAGAGACCCAGTACTTC
CASSRGQTLQETQYF
>TRBJ1-2|TRBV6-1|NA|NA
TGTGCCAGCAGTCCAGACCGAGGCCCCGGAGGAGGCTACACCTTC
CASSPDRGPGGGYTF
>TRBJ2-1|TRBV5-4|NA|few
TGTGCCAGCAGCTTGGTTCTGACTCAGACCTACAATGAGCAGTTCTTC
CASSLVLTQTYNEQFF